Each of the 18 T cell receptor beta chains below was sequenced from the same sample in a study of response to subunit inactivated influenza vaccine. TCRdb fed the RT-PCR reads into MiXCR, producing one record per CDR3 protein. The sample lists roughly 670,000 distinct CDR3 sequences; approximately 15% were seen once. This specimen was PBMCs from blood, taken around two weeks before vaccination. These receptors all stem from a man aged 50-60 years who received an inactivated influenza vaccine.

There are many counts of this clonotype. This rearrangement joins TRBV7-9 to TRBJ2-2; TRBD2 matches at 8 bases. CDR1 SEHNR and CDR2 FQNEAQ come from the germline V gene (reference sequence). CDR3 size: 16 residues. Losses at the gene ends were 5 bases for V and 4 bases for J; bases not matched to a gene: 9. CDR3 residues: CASSRGLVKGTGELFF. CDR3 coding DNA: TGTGCCAGCAGCCGGGGACTAGTTAAAGGCACCGGGGAGCTGTTTTTT. The whole variable domain, remainder taken from reference TRBV7-9 and TRBJ2-2, is DTGVSQNPRHKITKRGQNVTFRCDPISEHNRLYWYRQTLGQGPEFLTYFQNEAQLEKSRLLSDRFSAERPKGSFSTLEIQRTEQGDSAMYLCASSRGLVKGTGELFFGEGSRLTVL.

This clonotype was seen only a few times. As DNA, the CDR3 is TGCAGTGCAATCGACCCGTTTGGAGAAGAGACCCAGTACTTC. It translates to CSAIDPFGEETQYF. This rearrangement joins TRBV20-1 to TRBJ2-5; D call uncertain. The germline V and J ends were trimmed by 6 bases and 3 bases, with 17 bases remaining between them. CDR1 and CDR2 from the germline V gene are DFQATT and SNEGSKA (reference sequence). This CDR3 has 14 residues.

V usage is TRBV2 and J usage is TRBJ1-1; D is unclear. Trimming stripped 4 bases from V and 1 base from J, with 7 bases between. Looked up from germline, CDR1 is SNHLY and CDR2 is FYNNEI. The CDR3 has 13 amino acids. The DNA of the CDR3 is TGTGCCAGCAGTGGGTACTGGAACACTGAAGCTTTCTTT. Translating gives CASSGYWNTEAFF.

CDR3 sequence: CASSYARHHPSTDTQYF. CDR3 bases: TGTGCCAGCAGTTATGCCAGACACCATCCAAGCACAGATACGCAGTATTTT. The rearrangement joins TRBV6-2 or TRBV6-3 to TRBJ2-3, with unresolved D. CDR1 and CDR2 from the germline V gene are MNHEY and SVGEGT. Deletions cut 3 bases from V and 0 bases from J, with 16 bases between. CDR3 length equals 17 residues.

This clonotype showed up just a few times. This chain joins TRBV4-2 and TRBJ1-5, with no clear D. The V end lost 0 bases, the J end lost 5 bases, and 8 bases lay between the germline ends. This CDR3 has 14 amino acids. Germline CDR1 is LGHNA and CDR2 is YNFKEQ. CDR3 in amino acids: CASSQDPGDQPQHF. The CDR3 DNA is TGTGCCAGCAGCCAAGATCCAGGAGATCAGCCCCAGCATTTT.

Ten or more counts support this clonotype. The V gene is TRBV29-1, the J gene TRBJ1-1; 9 bases line up with TRBD1. Germline-derived CDR1 and CDR2 are SQVTM and ANQGSEA. Trimming removed 4 bases from V and 2 bases from J; junction bases left unmatched: 8. The CDR3 covers 15 residues. CDR3 amino acids: CSVVRTGDLNTEAFF. CDR3 nucleotide sequence: TGCAGCGTTGTCAGGACAGGGGATCTTAACACTGAAGCTTTCTTT.

The gene calls are TRBV19 and TRBJ2-4; tentative D call: TRBD1 (5 bases). V was cut by 4 bases and J by 0 bases, with 13 bases left in between. The CDR3 covers 16 residues. Germline CDR1 reads LNHDA; CDR2 reads SQIVND (reference sequence). The CDR3, as DNA: TGTGCCAGTAGTACCAACAGGAGATTAGCCAAAAACATTCAGTACTTC. Protein sequence: CASSTNRRLAKNIQYF.

This chain connects TRBV7-9 to TRBJ2-5; 9 nucleotides agree with TRBD1. Germline-derived CDR1 and CDR2 are SEHNR and FQNEAQ (reference sequence). The ends lost 5 bases at V and 14 bases at J; junction bases unmatched: 12. The CDR3 sequence is 13 residues long. The CDR3 sequence is CASSIQGAGFVYF. In DNA, the CDR3 is TGTGCCAGCAGCATACAGGGGGCTGGGTTCGTATACTTC.

The CDR3 nucleotides read TGTGCCAGCAGCCTGCAGGGTGTCGAGCAGTACTTC. This codes for CASSLQGVEQYF. The chain links TRBV7-9 to TRBJ2-7; D may be TRBD1 (5 bases). Trimming took off 5 bases at V and 6 bases at J, with 11 bases between the two ends. This CDR3 has 12 amino acids. From germline, CDR1 is SEHNR and CDR2 FQNEAQ (reference sequence).

CDR3 region: CASSLGINAGELFF. The CDR3 DNA reads as TGTGCCAGCAGCTTGGGCATCAACGCCGGGGAGCTGTTTTTT. The chain employs TRBV13 and TRBJ2-2; D gene ambiguous. The V and J ends lost 3 bases and 6 bases respectively, with 11 bases between them. The CDR3 runs to 14 residues. Germline CDR1 and CDR2: PRHDT and FYEKMQ (reference sequence).

This clonotype was picked up many times. The chain joins TRBV7-3 to TRBJ2-2; D remains unclear. In germline, CDR1 is SGHTA, CDR2 FQGTGA. V was cut by 6 bases and J by 4 bases, with 9 bases left in between. This CDR3 region has 13 residues. CDR3 bases: TGTGCCAGCAGTTTATCGAGCACCGGGGAGCTGTTTTTT. This sequence encodes CASSLSSTGELFF.

This clonotype was recorded many times. V is TRBV20-1 and J is TRBJ2-5; 7 bases map to TRBD1. The trim removed 6 bases at V and 1 base at J, leaving 8 bases unmatched. Germline-derived CDR1 and CDR2 are DFQATT and SNEGSKA (reference sequence). The CDR3 length is 14 residues. The CDR3 loop is CSAETGTVQETQYF. The CDR3 coding sequence is TGCAGTGCCGAAACTGGGACAGTCCAAGAGACCCAGTACTTC.

The chain links TRBV30 to TRBJ2-7; D gene unclear. Trimming pared 5 bases from V and 3 bases from J, leaving 14 bases between. This CDR3 region has 13 residues. Germline loops: CDR1 GTSNPN, CDR2 SVGIG (reference sequence). In DNA form, the CDR3 reads TGTGCCTGGGGACCAGACCAAGACTACGAGCAGTACTTC. Translating it yields CAWGPDQDYEQYF. The full variable domain, its missing parts supplied by reference TRBV30 and TRBJ2-7, is SQTIHQWPATLVQPVGSPLSLECTVEGTSNPNLYWYRQAAGRGLQLLFYSVGIGQISSEVPQNLSASRPQDRQFILSSKKLLLSDSGFYLCAWGPDQDYEQYFGPGTRLTVT.

The rearrangement joins TRBV6-2 or TRBV6-3 to TRBJ2-7; D possibly corresponds to TRBD2 (6 bases). CDR1 and CDR2 (germline): MNHEY, SVGEGT. The germline V and J ends were trimmed by 3 bases and 6 bases, with 15 bases remaining between them. This CDR3 comprises 14 residues. The CDR3, as DNA: TGTGCCAGCAGTTATGTAGGGCGGGACGGCGAGCAGTACTTC. This gives the protein CASSYVGRDGEQYF.

This clonotype was seen at least ten times. This chain joins TRBV28 and TRBJ2-1; D is unresolved. Germline V gives CDR1 MDHEN, CDR2 SYDVKM. Trimming cost V 2 bases and J 7 bases, with 12 bases left between them. This CDR3 spans 14 amino acids. CDR3 bases: TGTGCCAGCAGTTTAATGTACTCCCGAAATGAGCAGTTCTTC. Translated: CASSLMYSRNEQFF.

This clonotype has a handful of counts. The chain joins TRBV2 to TRBJ1-3, with 8 bases matching TRBD1. The CDR3 has 15 amino acids. Germline V gene sequence: CDR1 SNHLY, CDR2 FYNNEI. With V trimmed by 8 bases and J by 0 bases, 6 bases remained unmatched. In DNA, the CDR3 is TGTGCCAGCGCCGGTGGGACAGGCTCTGGAAACACCATATATTTT. This codes for CASAGGTGSGNTIYF.

In this sample, this clonotype turned up a few times. The gene calls are TRBV2 and TRBJ2-1, with 14 bases aligning to TRBD2. This CDR3 contains 15 residues. V gave up 6 bases and J gave up 9 bases; unmatched junction bases: 7. Germline loops: CDR1 SNHLY, CDR2 FYNNEI. The DNA of the CDR3 is TGTGCCAGCAGGACCGGGACTAGCGGGAGTAGTGAGCAGTTCTTC. Encoded protein: CASRTGTSGSSEQFF. Supplemented by reference TRBV2 and TRBJ2-1, the full variable domain reads EPEVTQTPSHQVTQMGQEVILRCVPISNHLYFYWYRQILGQKVEFLVSFYNNEISEKSEIFDDQFSVERPDGSNFTLKIRSTKLEDSAMYFCASRTGTSGSSEQFFGPGTRLTVL.

This clonotype turned up a few times. The chain couples TRBV20-1 to TRBJ2-7, with unresolved D. This CDR3 is built from 13 residues. Trimming took 0 bases from V and 2 from J, leaving 8 bases between them. CDR1 DFQATT and CDR2 SNEGSKA come from the germline V gene (reference sequence). The CDR3 region has the DNA TGCAGTGCTAGAGATCTGGAAGCCTACGAGCAGTACTTC. Translation gives CSARDLEAYEQYF.